This TCR beta chain comes out of a study of T cell changes during pregnancy in multiple sclerosis. TCRdb keeps only in-frame clones here, not all; method: immunoSEQ multiplex PCR. The table has over 45,000 clones, roughly 90% seen once. Trimming pared 3 bases from V and 4 bases from J, leaving 24 bases between. The CDR3 loop spans 18 amino acids. Germline V gene data show CDR1 as SGHDT and CDR2 as YYEEEE. This clonotype was sampled from a female donor with multiple sclerosis, enrolled in a pregnancy study. The chain uses TRBV5-6 and TRBJ2-3; D unresolved. Here the sequenced sample was peripheral blood, taken in the first trimester of pregnancy. The CDR3 is CASSSNLVTSRIPDTQYF. DNA for the CDR3: TGTGCCAGCAGCTCGAACTTAGTGACCTCTAGGATTCCAGATACGCAGTATTTT. The complete variable domain, with remaining parts taken from reference TRBV5-6 and TRBJ2-3, reads DAGVTQSPTHLIKTRGQQVTLRCSPKSGHDTVSWYQQALGQGPQFIFQYYEEEERQRGNFPDRFSGHQFPNYSSELNVNALLLGDSALYLCASSSNLVTSRIPDTQYFGPGTRLTVL.